These 6 T cell receptor beta chains were all obtained from the same sample, sequenced in a study of cytomegalovirus exposure and HLA in healthy donors. 13 Jbeta primers and 60 Vbeta primers were used for the PCR. Profiled with immunoSEQ multiplex PCR; TCRdb holds only in-frame clones, not every one. The data contain some 150,000 clones, 60% to 85% of them singletons. Sequenced sample: PBMCs. Every receptor here comes from a woman aged 35 to 49 in good health and CMV-seronegative.

J is TRBJ2-1 and V is TRBV6-1; TRBD2 agrees at 10 bases. Trimming removed 7 bases from V and 4 bases from J; junction bases left unmatched: 7. From germline, CDR1 is MNHNS and CDR2 SASEGT. CDR3 length equals 15 residues. CDR3 nucleotides: TGTGCCAGCAACAGCGGGGGGGCGGGGTACAATGAGCAGTTCTTC. This encodes CASNSGGAGYNEQFF.

The J gene is TRBJ2-7, the V gene TRBV4-2; possible D gene TRBD2, 6 bases. The germline V gene has CDR1 LGHNA and CDR2 YNFKEQ. V dropped 4 bases and J dropped 4 bases, with 17 bases sitting between them. The CDR3 length is 15 residues. Here the CDR3 DNA reads TGTGCCAGCAGCCCAAAATTACAGGAGGGGTACGAGCAGTACTTC. This sequence encodes CASSPKLQEGYEQYF.

A single count supports this clone. This chain joins TRBV19 and TRBJ1-1; D is unresolved. The V end was cut by 1 base, the J end by 0 bases, with 12 bases between. Germline CDR1 reads LNHDA; CDR2 reads SQIVND (reference sequence). The CDR3 consists of 16 residues. This CDR3 reads CASSIGFRVMNTEAFF. CDR3 nucleotides: TGTGCCAGTAGTATAGGTTTCCGGGTCATGAACACTGAAGCTTTCTTT.

The CDR3 spells CASSLSTGVRETQYF. CDR3 bases: TGCGCCAGCAGCTTGTCTACCGGAGTCAGAGAGACCCAGTACTTC. The genes are TRBV5-1 and TRBJ2-5; unclear D gene. The CDR3 is made up of 15 amino acids. Trimming removed 1 base at V and 4 bases at J, with 14 bases between. From germline, CDR1 is SGHRS and CDR2 YFSETQ.

This chain connects TRBV11-2 to TRBJ2-7; 7 nucleotides agree with TRBD2. Trimming took 2 bases from V and 2 from J; bases not matched to a gene: 3. CDR3 size: 14 residues. CDR1 and CDR2 (germline): SGHAT, FQNNGV. The CDR3 DNA is TGTGCCAGCAGCTTACCGGGAGGCCCCTACGAGCAGTACTTC. Its translation: CASSLPGGPYEQYF.

This rearrangement joins TRBV6-5 to TRBJ2-5; TRBD2 might be the D (7 bases). The DNA end favors TRBJ2-7, so the J call may be wrong. This CDR3 is 16 amino acids long. Looked up from germline, CDR1 is MNHEY and CDR2 is SVGAGI. As DNA, the CDR3 is TGTGCCAGCAGTTACTCCAAGGGGGGGGGAACCTACGAGCAGTACTTC. Amino acid sequence: CASSYSKGGGTYEQYF.